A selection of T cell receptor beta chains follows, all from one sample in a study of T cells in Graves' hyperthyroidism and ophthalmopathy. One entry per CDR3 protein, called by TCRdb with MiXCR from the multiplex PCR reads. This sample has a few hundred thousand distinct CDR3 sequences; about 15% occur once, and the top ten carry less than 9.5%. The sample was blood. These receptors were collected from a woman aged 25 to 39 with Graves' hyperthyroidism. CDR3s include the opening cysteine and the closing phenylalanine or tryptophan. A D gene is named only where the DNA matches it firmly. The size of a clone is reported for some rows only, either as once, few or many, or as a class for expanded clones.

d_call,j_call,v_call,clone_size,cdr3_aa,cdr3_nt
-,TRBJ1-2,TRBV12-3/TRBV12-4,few,CASSFAALRVRYGYTF,TGTGCCAGCAGTTTCGCCGCCCTCAGGGTTCGCTATGGCTACACCTTC
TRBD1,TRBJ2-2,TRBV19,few,CASSISPGQATGNTGELFF,TGTGCCAGTAGTATAAGCCCCGGACAGGCAACAGGGAACACCGGGGAGCTGTTTTTT
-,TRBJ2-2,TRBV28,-,CASSLLGVFANTGELFF,TGTGCCAGCAGTTTATTAGGCGTTTTCGCGAACACCGGGGAGCTGTTTTTT
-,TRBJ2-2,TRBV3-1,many,CASSQVEGTGELFF,TGTGCCAGCAGCCAAGTTGAGGGAACCGGGGAGCTGTTTTTT
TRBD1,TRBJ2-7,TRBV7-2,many,CASSRGGTGVREQYF,TGTGCCAGCAGCCGGGGGGGGACAGGGGTCCGCGAGCAGTACTTC
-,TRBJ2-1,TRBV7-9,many,CASSPPGQNYNEQFF,TGTGCCAGCAGCCCCCCGGGACAAAACTACAATGAGCAGTTCTTC
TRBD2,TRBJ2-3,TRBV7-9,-,CASSRGTSAIGDTQYF,TGTGCCAGCAGCCGAGGGACTAGCGCAATTGGAGATACGCAGTATTTT
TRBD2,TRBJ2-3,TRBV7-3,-,CASSVLAGGDTQYF,TGTGCCAGCAGTGTTTTGGCGGGAGGAGATACGCAGTATTTT
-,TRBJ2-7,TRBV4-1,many,CASSQRDTNSYEQYF,TGCGCCAGCAGCCAACGGGATACAAATTCCTACGAGCAGTACTTC
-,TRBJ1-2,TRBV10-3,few,CAISEIRGHLYGYTF,TGTGCCATCAGTGAAATTCGGGGGCACCTCTATGGCTACACCTTC
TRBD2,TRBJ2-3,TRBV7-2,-,CASKISREGFTLHSTDTQYF,TGTGCCAGCAAAATTAGTCGGGAGGGGTTTACCCTACATTCTACAGATACGCAGTATTTT
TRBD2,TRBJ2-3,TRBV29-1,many,CSVEDPPSGTADTQYF,TGCAGCGTTGAAGATCCCCCTAGCGGGACGGCAGATACGCAGTATTTT
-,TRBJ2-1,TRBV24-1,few,CATGSSSYNEQFF,TGTGCCACCGGAAGCAGCTCCTACAATGAGCAGTTCTTC
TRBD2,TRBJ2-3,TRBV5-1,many,CASSSYSGRTDTQYF,TGCGCCAGCAGCTCTTATAGCGGGAGAACAGATACGCAGTATTTT
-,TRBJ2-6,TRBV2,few,CASSEWGFGANVLTF,TGTGCCAGCAGTGAATGGGGTTTTGGGGCCAACGTCCTGACTTTC
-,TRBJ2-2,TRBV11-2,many,CASEAQGWGAGELFF,TGTGCCAGCGAGGCACAGGGATGGGGGGCCGGGGAGCTGTTTTTT
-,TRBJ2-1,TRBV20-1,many,CSAPGTGPNEQFF,TGCAGTGCGCCCGGGACTGGGCCAAATGAGCAGTTCTTC
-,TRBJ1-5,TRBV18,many,CASSLGERQPQHF,TGTGCCAGCTCACTAGGGGAGCGACAGCCCCAGCATTTT
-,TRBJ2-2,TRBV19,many,CASSIAAVTGELFF,TGTGCCAGTAGTATTGCAGCAGTCACCGGGGAGCTGTTTTTT
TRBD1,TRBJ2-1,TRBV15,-,CATSRDRGNNEQFF,TGTGCCACCAGCAGGGACAGGGGAAACAATGAGCAGTTCTTC
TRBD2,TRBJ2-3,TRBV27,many,CASSLILAGGTDTQYF,TGTGCCAGCAGTTTAATACTAGCGGGAGGTACAGATACGCAGTATTTT
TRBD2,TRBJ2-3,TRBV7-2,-,CASSSGLASDTQYF,TGTGCCAGCAGCTCCGGACTAGCGTCAGATACGCAGTATTTT
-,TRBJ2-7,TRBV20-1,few,CSAKGVGEQYF,TGCAGTGCTAAGGGGGTCGGCGAGCAGTACTTC
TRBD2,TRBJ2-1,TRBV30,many,CAWSGGPPDNEQFF,TGTGCCTGGTCGGGGGGGCCCCCGGACAATGAGCAGTTCTTC
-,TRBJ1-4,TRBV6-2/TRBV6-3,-,CASRDGATNEKLFF,TGTGCCAGCAGAGACGGTGCAACTAATGAAAAACTGTTTTTT
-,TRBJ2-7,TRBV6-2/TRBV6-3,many,CASRPMATTYEQYF,TGTGCCAGCAGACCGATGGCAACCACCTACGAGCAGTACTTC
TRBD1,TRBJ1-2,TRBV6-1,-,CASREGQGYGYTF,TGTGCCAGCAGAGAGGGACAGGGCTATGGCTACACCTTC
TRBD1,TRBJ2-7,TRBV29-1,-,CSVGTMTGPVGYEQYF,TGCAGCGTAGGTACGATGACAGGGCCCGTAGGCTACGAGCAGTACTTC
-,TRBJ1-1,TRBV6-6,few,CASSYYPGLNTEAFF,TGTGCCAGCAGTTACTACCCGGGATTGAACACTGAAGCTTTCTTT
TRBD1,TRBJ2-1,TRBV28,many,CASRPGTGGYNEQFF,TGTGCCAGCAGACCGGGGACAGGGGGCTACAATGAGCAGTTCTTC
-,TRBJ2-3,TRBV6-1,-,CASRSRRAGLTDTQYF,TGTGCCAGCAGAAGCCGCCGGGCGGGATTAACAGATACGCAGTATTTT
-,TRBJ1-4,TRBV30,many,CAWKHTVATNEKLFF,TGTGCCTGGAAACACACCGTCGCAACTAATGAAAAACTGTTTTTT
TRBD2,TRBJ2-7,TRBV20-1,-,CSVFLGTAFVAGVGEQYF,TGCAGTGTTTTCCTCGGGACAGCGTTCGTAGCGGGAGTCGGAGAGCAGTACTTC
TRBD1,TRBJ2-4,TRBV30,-,CAWSLSGGLGNIQYF,TGTGCCTGGAGTCTATCAGGGGGTCTGGGAAACATTCAGTACTTC
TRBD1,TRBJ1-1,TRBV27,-,CASSVAPRLGTGNTEAFF,TGTGCCAGCAGTGTAGCCCCTCGTCTCGGGACAGGGAACACTGAAGCTTTCTTT
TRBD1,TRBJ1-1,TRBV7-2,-,CASSLGQGKSGAFF,TGTGCCAGCAGCTTAGGACAGGGCAAGAGTGGAGCTTTCTTT
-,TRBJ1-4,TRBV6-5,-,CASSYSRWGGEKLFF,TGTGCCAGCAGTTACTCGCGGTGGGGAGGCGAAAAACTGTTTTTT
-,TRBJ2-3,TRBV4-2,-,CASSQERGYGTDTQYF,TGTGCCAGCAGCCAAGAGAGAGGTTACGGGACAGATACGCAGTATTTT